This paragraph covers one T cell receptor (beta chain) sequence. Antigen: not known. TCR beta sequences were obtained from blood CD8+ and CD4+ T cells. The CDR3 spans 13 residues. V dropped 8 bases and J dropped 3; count of bases not matched to a gene: 4. Germline V gene data show CDR1 as LGHDT and CDR2 as YNNKEL (reference sequence). This sample was included in a study of CD8 T cells in Susac syndrome. Study conclusions and caveats: The CD4+ T cell repertoire of patients with Susac syndrome showed no detectable clonal expansion.

RNA, at 0.5 to 1 ug, was reverse transcribed with random hexamers. An immunoSEQ multiplex PCR amplified TCR beta CDR3 over 54 Vbeta and 13 Jbeta. One entry per CDR3 protein results from TCRdb running MiXCR on the immunoSEQ multiplex PCR reads. This table holds about 180,000 distinct CDR3 sequences, over 90% found once. V usage is TRBV3-1 and J usage is TRBJ2-1; 7 bases align to TRBD1. The specimen sequenced was CD4+ T cells from PBMCs. The TCR comes from a human donor with Susac syndrome. CDR3 protein: CASGRGIYNEQFF. Here the CDR3 DNA reads TGTGCCAGCGGCAGGGGGATCTACAATGAGCAGTTCTTC.